These 20 T cell receptor beta chains were all obtained from the same sample, sequenced in a study of T cell changes during pregnancy in multiple sclerosis. Assay used: immunoSEQ multiplex PCR; TCRdb lists only in-frame clones, some missing. The table lists roughly 40,000 clones, around 90% of them singletons. The sample in question was CD4+ T cells from peripheral blood mononuclear cells, obtained before pregnancy. All receptors derive from a female donor with multiple sclerosis, enrolled in a pregnancy study.

The CDR3 sequence is CASSQTLGGGPSYNEQFF. The CDR3 DNA reads as TGTGCCAGCAGCCAAACCCTTGGGGGGGGGCCCTCCTACAATGAGCAGTTCTTC. The V and J genes are TRBV4-2 and TRBJ2-1; TRBD2 might be the D (7 bases). The V end was cut by 2 bases, the J end by 0 bases, with 17 bases between. CDR1 is LGHNA, CDR2 YNFKEQ, per germline. The CDR3 covers 18 residues.

The rearrangement joins TRBV2 to TRBJ1-3; D not certain. The CDR3 totals 12 residues. Trimming took off 9 bases at V and 9 bases at J, with 15 bases between the two ends. From germline, CDR1 is SNHLY and CDR2 FYNNEI. CDR3 amino acids: CARKTGESTIYF. The CDR3 DNA follows: TGTGCCAGAAAGACGGGTGAAAGCACCATATATTTT.

This clone has just a few counts. The same CDR3 arises from other DNA sequences in this sample as well. The genes are TRBV27 and TRBJ1-6; TRBD1 matches 9 bases. After removal of 5 bases from V and 8 bases from J, the junction contained 7 bases not matched to a gene. The CDR3 covers 15 residues. Germline V CDR1 and CDR2: MNHEY, SMNVEV (reference sequence). For the CDR3, the DNA is TGTGCCAGCAGTCTATACAGGGGGCGGGATTCACCCCTCCACTTT. This gives the protein CASSLYRGRDSPLHF.

This rearrangement joins TRBV9 to TRBJ2-3; D is perhaps TRBD2 (7 bases). The V gene's germline CDR1 is SGDLS and CDR2 YYNGEE. The CDR3 loop spans 18 amino acids. With 3 bases removed from V and 5 bases from J, the gap between germline ends came to 25 bases. For the CDR3, the DNA is TGTGCCAGCAGCGGGGTACTGCTGCGGGGGCCCACGGGAGATACGCAGTATTTT. Translating gives CASSGVLLRGPTGDTQYF.

The rearrangement links TRBV11-1 to TRBJ2-6; 8 bases match TRBD1. V lost 5 bases to trimming and J lost 3 bases; unmatched junction nucleotides: 9. Germline V gene lookup returns CDR1 SGHAT and CDR2 FQDESV (reference sequence). CDR3 length: 17 residues. The CDR3: CASSMGQGAYGANVLTF. CDR3 coding DNA: TGTGCCAGCAGCATGGGTCAGGGGGCGTATGGGGCCAACGTCCTGACTTTC.

The chain has TRBV7-3 and TRBJ2-7, with a tentative D call TRBD2 (5 bases). CDR3 length: 15 residues. Trimming removed 0 bases from V and 1 base from J, with 10 bases in between. Germline V gene sequence: CDR1 SGHTA, CDR2 FQGTGA. The DNA of the CDR3 is TGTGCCAGCAGCTTAACCCCTACTAGTTCCTACGAGCAGTACTTC. Encoded protein: CASSLTPTSSYEQYF.

This sequence joins TRBV7-3 and TRBJ2-5, with D uncertain. Looked up from germline, CDR1 is SGHTA and CDR2 is FQGTGA. The CDR3 extends over 13 amino acids. V lost 4 bases and J lost 7, with 13 bases in between. As DNA, the CDR3 is TGTGCCAGCAGCTCAGTTCCCAGATGGACCCAGTACTTC. Translating it yields CASSSVPRWTQYF.

J is TRBJ2-4 and V is TRBV4-2; a possible D gene is TRBD2 (5 bases). Germline CDR1 LGHNA, CDR2 YNFKEQ. V was cut by 4 bases and J by 0 bases, with 13 bases left in between. CDR3 length: 16 residues. CDR3 in DNA: TGTGCCAGCAGCCCCCGGGTGGAGGTAGCCAAAAACATTCAGTACTTC. Translating it yields CASSPRVEVAKNIQYF.

This chain uses TRBV6-4 with TRBJ2-3; tentative D call: TRBD1 (5 bases). CDR3 size: 15 residues. Trimming removed 2 bases at V and 2 bases at J, with 11 bases between. The germline V gene encodes CDR1 MRHNA and CDR2 SNTAGT. CDR3 amino acids: CASSDRGRHTDTQYF. The CDR3 nucleotides read TGTGCCAGCAGTGACAGGGGCCGGCACACAGATACGCAGTATTTT.

The V call is TRBV7-3, the J call TRBJ2-1, with 10 bases fitting TRBD1. In germline, CDR1 is SGHTA, CDR2 FQGTGA. This CDR3 has 13 residues. V lost 4 bases, J lost 9 bases, and 3 bases stayed unmatched. Written as DNA, the CDR3 is TGTGCCAGCAGCTCGGACAGGGGGGGTGAGCAGTTCTTC. Translated, it gives CASSSDRGGEQFF.

The rearrangement uses TRBV14 and TRBJ2-2, with 9 bases that match TRBD1. The CDR3 is 18 residues long. The germline V gene encodes CDR1 SGHDN and CDR2 FVKESK. J gave up 5 bases and V 4 bases, and 14 bases lay outside the gene matches. This CDR3 reads CASSPHIPTGGMTGELFF. DNA for the CDR3: TGTGCCAGCAGCCCACACATCCCGACAGGGGGAATGACCGGGGAGCTGTTTTTT.

As DNA, the CDR3 is TGTGCCAGCAGCCCGGCGGGGGGCTACGCTGAGCAGTTCTTC. This encodes CASSPAGGYAEQFF. This chain links TRBV11-2 with TRBJ2-1, with TRBD2 matching 8 bases. The germline CDR1 and CDR2 sequences are SGHAT and FQNNGV. V was clipped by 5 bases and J by 9 bases; unmatched bases: 9. The CDR3 covers 14 residues. The variable domain in full, with the rest retrieved from reference TRBV11-2 and TRBJ2-1, is EAGVAQSPRYKIIEKRQSVAFWCNPISGHATLYWYQQILGQGPKLLIQFQNNGVVDDSQLPKDRFSAERLKGVDSTLKIQPAKLEDSAVYLCASSPAGGYAEQFFGPGTRLTVL.

This clone was counted a few times. The rearrangement joins TRBV4-1 to TRBJ2-1; 9 bases agree with TRBD1. The ends lost 2 bases at V and 6 bases at J; junction bases unmatched: 11. CDR1 is MGHRA, CDR2 YSYEKL, per germline. The CDR3 loop spans 17 amino acids. For the CDR3, the DNA is TGCGCCAGCAGCCAACCTATCCGGGACAGGGACTTCAATGAGCAGTTCTTC. It translates to CASSQPIRDRDFNEQFF.

This chain links TRBV19 with TRBJ2-3; D is ambiguous. Trimming stripped 3 bases from V and 4 bases from J, with 8 bases between. This CDR3 region has 13 residues. CDR1 and CDR2 from the germline V gene are LNHDA and SQIVND (reference sequence). The CDR3 DNA reads TGTGCCAGTAGTATGGCCCGGGCAGATACGCAGTATTTT. Encoded protein: CASSMARADTQYF.

The V call is TRBV19, the J call TRBJ2-7, with 7 bases that match TRBD2. This CDR3 has 15 residues. CDR1 LNHDA and CDR2 SQIVND come from the germline V gene (reference sequence). Trimming removed 3 bases from V and 3 bases from J; junction bases left unmatched: 8. The CDR3 protein is CASSILGRGGYEQYF. The CDR3 bases are TGTGCCAGTAGTATTTTAGGTCGCGGGGGCTACGAGCAGTACTTC. Full variable domain (remainder filled in from reference TRBV19 and TRBJ2-7): DGGITQSPKYLFRKEGQNVTLSCEQNLNHDAMYWYRQDPGQGLRLIYYSQIVNDFQKGDIAEGYSVSREKKESFPLTVTSAQKNPTAFYLCASSILGRGGYEQYFGPGTRLTVT.

This chain joins TRBV9 and TRBJ1-4, with 10 bases aligning to TRBD1. The junction had 6 bases not matched to a gene; V was cut back by 2 bases and J by 8 bases. CDR1 and CDR2 from the germline V gene are SGDLS and YYNGEE. The CDR3 length is 15 residues. The CDR3 DNA reads as TGTGCCAGCAGCGTGGACAGGGGGTTGAACGAAAAACTGTTTTTT. This sequence encodes CASSVDRGLNEKLFF.

The chain is built from TRBV7-8 and TRBJ2-3; 7 bases are a match to TRBD2. Germline V gives CDR1 SGHVS, CDR2 FQNEAQ. Trimming at V came to 8 bases and at J to 2 bases, leaving 19 bases not matched to a gene. The CDR3 loop spans 18 amino acids. The CDR3: CASSMQGTTVGYTDTQYF. Written as DNA, the CDR3 is TGTGCCAGCTCCATGCAAGGGACTACCGTTGGGTACACAGATACGCAGTATTTT.

The chain has TRBV15 and TRBJ1-5; D perhaps matches TRBD1 (6 bases). Germline CDR1 LNHNV, CDR2 YYDKDF (reference sequence). The CDR3 totals 16 residues. Between the trimmed V and J ends, which lost 1 base and 2 bases, there was a span of 12 bases. The CDR3 protein is CATSRATGTRNQPQHF. The CDR3 coding sequence is TGTGCCACCAGCAGAGCAACAGGGACCCGCAATCAGCCCCAGCATTTT.

As DNA, the CDR3 is TGTGCCAGCAGCCATCCAACGGGGACAGGGAATGGCTACACCTTC. This gives the protein CASSHPTGTGNGYTF. The chain employs TRBV7-9 and TRBJ1-2; 9 nucleotides match TRBD1. Looked up from germline, CDR1 is SEHNR and CDR2 is FQNEAQ (reference sequence). With V trimmed by 5 bases and J by 6 bases, 10 bases remained unmatched. This CDR3 is 15 amino acids long.

This clone was counted between two and nine times. This rearrangement joins TRBV2 to TRBJ1-2; the match to TRBD1 covers 8 bases. Germline V gives CDR1 SNHLY, CDR2 FYNNEI. V trimming: 8 bases; J trimming: 4 bases; junction bases outside the gene matches: 12. The CDR3 sequence is 15 residues long. CDR3 residues: CASHRDRNYSYGYTF. The CDR3 DNA reads as TGTGCCAGCCACCGGGACAGGAACTACTCCTATGGCTACACCTTC. Variable domain in full (rest from reference TRBV2 and TRBJ1-2): EPEVTQTPSHQVTQMGQEVILRCVPISNHLYFYWYRQILGQKVEFLVSFYNNEISEKSEIFDDQFSVERPDGSNFTLKIRSTKLEDSAMYFCASHRDRNYSYGYTFGSGTRLTVV.